These 15 T cell receptor beta chains came from one sample sequenced in a study of human T cells and chemical hapten exposure. Extraction of total RNA was performed on unfractionated whole blood. Individual cDNA molecules in this library carried unique molecular identifiers. From the reads, TCRdb called clonotypes with MiXCR, one entry per CDR3 protein. The data show around 120,000 distinct CDR3 sequences, over 6.5% seen once. What was sequenced was whole blood. These receptors were collected from a human donor in good health. Some clones in this sample may be carry-over from other donors' samples.

The gene calls are TRBV10-3 and TRBJ2-6; no definite D call. With 4 bases removed from V and 1 base from J, the gap between germline ends came to 5 bases. Per germline, CDR1 ENHRY and CDR2 SYGVKD. This CDR3 has 14 residues. Here the CDR3 reads CAISGISGANVLTF. In DNA, the CDR3 is TGTGCCATCAGTGGGATATCTGGGGCCAACGTCCTGACTTTC.

This clonotype appeared many times. The chain is built from TRBV29-1 and TRBJ1-2; the D gene is possibly TRBD1 (6 bases). V lost 7 bases to trimming and J lost 6 bases, with 15 bases between them. The CDR3 is 12 amino acids. Per the germline V gene, CDR1 is SQVTM and CDR2 is ANQGSEA. CDR3 DNA: TGCAGCGCGGAGTGGGGGGCTGATGGCTACACCTTC. The encoded protein is CSAEWGADGYTF.

The DNA of the CDR3 is TGTGCCACCAGCAGACCAACAGTTACAGGGATAGGCGGCTACACCTTC. It translates to CATSRPTVTGIGGYTF. This chain joins TRBV15 and TRBJ1-2; a weak D match, TRBD1 (6 bases). This CDR3 has 16 amino acids. The germline V gene encodes CDR1 LNHNV and CDR2 YYDKDF (reference sequence). V lost 2 bases and J lost 8, with 21 bases in between.

This clonotype has a handful of counts. J is TRBJ2-1 and V is TRBV5-1, with no clear D. CDR1 and CDR2 (germline): SGHRS, YFSETQ. V was trimmed by 4 bases and J by 6 bases, leaving 17 bases between them. There are 15 residues in the CDR3. The CDR3 loop reads CASSLASHGINEQFF. DNA for the CDR3: TGCGCCAGCAGCCTCGCCAGCCACGGAATCAATGAGCAGTTCTTC. The full variable domain, completed using reference TRBV5-1 and TRBJ2-1, is KAGVTQTPRYLIKTRGQQVTLSCSPISGHRSVSWYQQTPGQGLQFLFEYFSETQRNKGNFPGRFSGRQFSNSRSEMNVSTLELGDSALYLCASSLASHGINEQFFGPGTRLTVL.

This clonotype was seen more than once but under ten times. This chain uses TRBV6-6 with TRBJ2-5; D is possibly TRBD1 (5 bases). This CDR3 has 14 amino acids. With 7 bases removed from V and 0 bases from J, the gap between germline ends came to 12 bases. Germline V gene sequence: CDR1 MNHNY, CDR2 SVGAGI (reference sequence). The CDR3 region has the DNA TGTGCCAGCACCCCGACAGTGTACCAAGAGACCCAGTACTTC. Translated, it gives CASTPTVYQETQYF.

This clonotype occurred many times. V is TRBV9 and J is TRBJ1-2; D unresolved. Trimming took off 0 bases at V and 2 bases at J, with 11 bases between the two ends. The length of the CDR3 is 15 residues. Germline CDR1 is SGDLS and CDR2 is YYNGEE. CDR3 coding DNA: TGTGCCAGCAGCGTAGCTACACGGAAGAACTATGGCTACACCTTC. Encoded protein: CASSVATRKNYGYTF.

This clonotype was seen repeatedly, ten times or more. This chain connects TRBV2 to TRBJ1-5; D remains unclear. The CDR3 runs 16 residues. The V end was cut by 2 bases, the J end by 2 bases, with 13 bases between. Germline loops: CDR1 SNHLY, CDR2 FYNNEI. In DNA form, the CDR3 reads TGTGCCAGCAGTGAAAACCAGGAGGACGGCAATCAGCCCCAGCATTTT. It yields the protein CASSENQEDGNQPQHF.

This clonotype was seen only a few times. The chain uses TRBV4-1 and TRBJ2-4, with 8 bases fitting TRBD2. Germline CDR1 reads MGHRA; CDR2 reads YSYEKL. V shed 1 base, J shed 4 bases, and the junction held 9 bases outside the gene matches. CDR3 size: 17 residues. Written as DNA, the CDR3 is TGCGCCAGCAGCCAAGTTGTATTTGGGACTAGGAAAAACATTCAGTACTTC. Translated: CASSQVVFGTRKNIQYF.

This clonotype was detected a few times. The V call is TRBV25-1, the J call TRBJ2-5, with unresolved D. This CDR3 has 13 residues. Germline V CDR1 and CDR2: MGHDK, SYGVNS. Trimming left V 1 base short and J 5 bases short, with 8 bases between. The CDR3 region has the DNA TGTGCCAGCAGTGAATTGTCCACCGAGACCCAGTACTTC. Protein: CASSELSTETQYF.

This clonotype was counted between two and nine times. The rearrangement links TRBV10-3 to TRBJ2-2; 8 positions match TRBD2. J lost 5 bases, V lost 3 bases, and 8 bases had no gene match. The germline gives CDR1 ENHRY, CDR2 SYGVKD. This CDR3 is 16 amino acids long. CDR3 DNA: TGTGCCATCAGTGAACCTGGTAGCGGGAATACCGGGGAGCTGTTTTTT. Translation: CAISEPGSGNTGELFF.

The gene calls are TRBV19 and TRBJ2-1; unclear D gene. Germline-derived CDR1 and CDR2 are LNHDA and SQIVND (reference sequence). V dropped 5 bases and J dropped 2 bases, with 7 bases sitting between them. CDR3 length equals 13 residues. The CDR3 DNA reads as TGTGCCAGTAGTCCAGGCCCCTACAATGAGCAGTTCTTC. This encodes CASSPGPYNEQFF. Drawing the rest from reference TRBV19 and TRBJ2-1, the complete variable domain is DGGITQSPKYLFRKEGQNVTLSCEQNLNHDAMYWYRQDPGQGLRLIYYSQIVNDFQKGDIAEGYSVSREKKESFPLTVTSAQKNPTAFYLCASSPGPYNEQFFGPGTRLTVL.

The chain recombines TRBV6-6 with TRBJ1-1; D is unresolved. The CDR3 has 12 amino acids. The germline gives CDR1 MNHNY, CDR2 SVGAGI (reference sequence). V was shortened by 6 bases and J by 1 base, with 6 bases between the two germline ends. CDR3 region: CASRAGNTEAFF. In nucleotides, the CDR3 is TGTGCCAGCAGGGCTGGGAACACTGAAGCTTTCTTT.

The CDR3, as DNA: TGTGCCAGCAGTTACTTGGGAAACACTGAAGCTTTCTTT. This encodes CASSYLGNTEAFF. J is TRBJ1-1 and V is TRBV6-2 or TRBV6-3; D call uncertain. The V gene lost 1 base and the J gene lost 2 bases, with 5 bases spanning the gap. The CDR3 loop spans 13 amino acids. In germline, CDR1 is MNHEY, CDR2 SVGEGT.

This clonotype occurred a few times. The chain couples TRBV6-1 to TRBJ2-3; D is perhaps TRBD1 (6 bases). V gave up 0 bases and J gave up 4 bases, with 8 bases separating them. The length of the CDR3 is 14 residues. Germline lookup yields CDR1 MNHNS and CDR2 SASEGT. The CDR3 nucleotides are TGTGCCAGCAGTGAAGCTACAGGGCCAGATACGCAGTATTTT. Protein product: CASSEATGPDTQYF.

This clonotype appeared a few times. The J gene is TRBJ2-7, the V gene TRBV20-1; 10 bases match TRBD1. The CDR3 totals 14 residues. J lost 1 base, V lost 5 bases, and 5 bases had no gene match. CDR1 and CDR2 from the germline V gene are DFQATT and SNEGSKA (reference sequence). The CDR3 bases are TGCAGTGCTGGGGGACAGGGGATATCCTACGAGCAGTACTTC. This codes for CSAGGQGISYEQYF.